The 18 T cell receptor beta chains presented below share a single source sample, sequenced in a study of blood T cell repertoires in COVID-19 (dated by TCRdb to the early 2020s). The library was produced with the immunoSEQ multiplex PCR assay. This immuneACCESS table, as held by TCRdb, lists in-frame sequences with V and J called but not all clones. Of the missing ones, under half trace to an unresolved V gene in checked studies; the others have no known cause. Across this sample there are 150,000 to 160,000 clones, with roughly 80% seen only once. 25% to 30% of the sample is held by the ten biggest clonotypes. Material for sequencing was peripheral blood. Source of these receptors: a woman aged 55-75 years with acute or convalescent COVID-19.

This chain links TRBV7-2 with TRBJ2-1; D possibly corresponds to TRBD2 (7 bases). The CDR3 sequence is 17 residues long. Germline V gene data show CDR1 as SGHTA and CDR2 as FQGNSA. The V end was cut by 5 bases, the J end by 12 bases, with 29 bases between. CDR3 sequence: CASSVTTGGSVPFGQFF. The CDR3 DNA reads TGTGCCAGCAGCGTAACTACGGGGGGCTCCGTCCCGTTCGGGCAGTTCTTC.

The chain links TRBV6-6 to TRBJ2-5, with 7 bases fitting TRBD2. Per the germline V gene, CDR1 is MNHNY and CDR2 is SVGAGI (reference sequence). The CDR3 has 15 amino acids. The V segment lost 2 bases and the J segment 5 bases; nucleotides outside the gene matches: 8. Here the CDR3 DNA reads TGTGCCAGCAGTTACCCCGCAGGGAGGGTGGAGACCCAGTACTTC. It encodes CASSYPAGRVETQYF.

This clone has just a few counts. This chain joins TRBV2 and TRBJ1-6; D is unresolved. Germline CDR1 reads SNHLY; CDR2 reads FYNNEI. The CDR3 totals 15 residues. The V end was cut by 5 bases, the J end by 10 bases, with 18 bases between. The CDR3, as DNA: TGTGCCAGCAGTCCATTGGACCCAGGCGGGTCACCCCTCCACTTT. Residues: CASSPLDPGGSPLHF.

This clone appeared many times. V is TRBV5-4 and J is TRBJ1-3; TRBD1 is a possible D gene (6 bases). The CDR3 length is 14 residues. Deletions cut 4 bases from V and 2 bases from J, with 10 bases between. Germline CDR1 is SGHNT and CDR2 is YYREEE (reference sequence). CDR3 nucleotides: TGTGCCAGCAGCGGGGGACAAGCTGGAAACACCATATATTTT. Encoded protein: CASSGGQAGNTIYF.

The chain employs TRBV18 and TRBJ2-5, with 8 nucleotides matching TRBD1. This CDR3 comprises 16 residues. J lost 1 base, V lost 2 bases, and 6 bases had no gene match. Germline V CDR1 and CDR2: KGHSH, LQKENI. The CDR3 region has the DNA TGTGCCAGCTCACCATCCCAGGGGGCTGCCCAAGAGACCCAGTACTTC. Translating it yields CASSPSQGAAQETQYF.

This clone appeared a single time. The chain has TRBV11-2 and TRBJ2-2, with 10 nucleotides matching TRBD1. Germline CDR1 is SGHAT and CDR2 is FQNNGV. The trim removed 6 bases at V and 4 bases at J, leaving 5 bases unmatched. The CDR3 runs 15 residues. In DNA form, the CDR3 reads TGTGCCAGCAGGGCGGGACAGGGGTCCACCGGGGAGCTGTTTTTT. It encodes CASRAGQGSTGELFF.

The chain recombines TRBV7-2 with TRBJ1-2, with D hard to call. Germline V CDR1 and CDR2: SGHTA, FQGNSA. V lost 4 bases, J lost 5 bases, and 20 bases lay in between. The CDR3 covers 16 residues. The chain's CDR3 is CASSSGRASNGYGYTF. In nucleotides, the CDR3 is TGTGCCAGCAGCTCCGGGCGGGCCTCCAATGGGTATGGCTACACCTTC. The full variable domain, rest sourced from reference TRBV7-2 and TRBJ1-2, is GAGVSQSPSNKVTEKGKDVELRCDPISGHTALYWYRQSLGQGLEFLIYFQGNSAPDKSGLPSDRFSAERTGGSVSTLTIQRTQQEDSAVYLCASSSGRASNGYGYTFGSGTRLTVV.

This chain joins TRBV10-3 and TRBJ2-3, with 12 bases identical to TRBD2. Per germline, CDR1 ENHRY and CDR2 SYGVKD. V lost 5 bases to trimming and J lost 3 bases; unmatched junction nucleotides: 3. The CDR3 covers 15 residues. CDR3 sequence: CAISSLAGGTDTQYF. The CDR3 DNA sequence: TGTGCCATCAGTTCCCTAGCGGGGGGGACAGATACGCAGTATTTT.

V gene TRBV11-2 combines with J gene TRBJ1-4; the D is unclear. The CDR3 has 15 residues. CDR1 SGHAT and CDR2 FQNNGV come from the germline V gene. The germline V and J ends were trimmed by 1 base and 7 bases, with 13 bases remaining between them. CDR3 in DNA: TGTGCCAGCAGCTTAGGGCTAGGATTACCTGAAAAACTGTTTTTT. Translating it yields CASSLGLGLPEKLFF. The full variable domain, with the rest looked up from reference TRBV11-2 and TRBJ1-4, is EAGVAQSPRYKIIEKRQSVAFWCNPISGHATLYWYQQILGQGPKLLIQFQNNGVVDDSQLPKDRFSAERLKGVDSTLKIQPAKLEDSAVYLCASSLGLGLPEKLFFGSGTQLSVL.

This chain links TRBV6-5 with TRBJ2-3; no clear D gene. Germline V gene sequence: CDR1 MNHEY, CDR2 SVGAGI. Trimming left V 5 bases short and J 1 base short, with 10 bases between. This CDR3 spans 14 amino acids. The DNA of the CDR3 is TGTGCCAGCAGTCTTCAAACAGGCACAGATACGCAGTATTTT. Its translation: CASSLQTGTDTQYF.

The chain has TRBV24-1 and TRBJ2-3; D is unclear. The V end lost 4 bases, the J end lost 6 bases, and 10 bases lay between the germline ends. Germline V gene lookup returns CDR1 KGHDR and CDR2 SFDVKD. This CDR3 comprises 13 residues. This CDR3 reads CATSDGAEDTQYF. CDR3 bases: TGTGCCACCAGTGACGGAGCCGAGGATACGCAGTATTTT.

This chain links TRBV28 with TRBJ2-3, with TRBD2 matching over 8 bases. V lost 0 bases to trimming and J lost 0 bases; unmatched junction nucleotides: 5. Germline V gene data show CDR1 as MDHEN and CDR2 as SYDVKM. The CDR3 length is 17 residues. The CDR3, as DNA: TGTGCCAGCAGTTTATGGAGGCGGGGGGCGAGCACAGATACGCAGTATTTT. Amino acid sequence: CASSLWRRGASTDTQYF.

The V and J genes are TRBV29-1 and TRBJ1-1; tentatively, D is TRBD1 (5 bases). CDR1 is SQVTM and CDR2 is ANQGSEA in the germline V gene. This CDR3 contains 13 residues. The V gene lost 8 bases and the J gene lost 1 base, with 14 bases spanning the gap. CDR3: CSPQRGTNTEAFF. The DNA of the CDR3 is TGCAGCCCCCAGCGGGGGACGAACACTGAAGCTTTCTTT.

The V call is TRBV5-8, the J call TRBJ1-2; D is ambiguous. V lost 6 bases and J lost 7, with 19 bases in between. Germline CDR1 SGHTS, CDR2 YDEGEE. The CDR3 runs 14 residues. The CDR3 spells CASTLARVNGGYTF. CDR3 coding DNA: TGTGCCAGCACCCTCGCTCGGGTTAACGGTGGCTACACCTTC.

The rearrangement links TRBV6-5 to TRBJ2-3; D is possibly TRBD2 (5 bases). The CDR3 totals 13 residues. From germline, CDR1 is MNHEY and CDR2 SVGAGI. The V end was cut by 6 bases, the J end by 0 bases, with 7 bases between. The CDR3 bases are TGTGCCAGCAGACTAGAGAGCACAGATACGCAGTATTTT. This codes for CASRLESTDTQYF.

The chain employs TRBV28 and TRBJ1-4, with TRBD1 as a possible D gene (5 bases). Trimming shortened V by 10 bases and J by 7 bases, and 16 bases separated the two germline ends. There are 13 residues in the CDR3. Germline lookup yields CDR1 MDHEN and CDR2 SYDVKM. The CDR3 sequence is CATMTVGREKLFF. The CDR3 DNA reads TGTGCCACCATGACAGTAGGGCGTGAAAAACTGTTTTTT.

V is TRBV4-1 and J is TRBJ1-2; a weak D match, TRBD1 (5 bases). CDR1 and CDR2 from the germline V gene are MGHRA and YSYEKL. This CDR3 has 14 residues. V gave up 1 base and J gave up 8 bases, with 14 bases separating them. CDR3 in amino acids: CASSQATGEAGYTF. As DNA, the CDR3 is TGCGCCAGCAGCCAAGCTACGGGGGAGGCAGGCTACACCTTC.

The chain recombines TRBV13 with TRBJ2-1; 13 bases are shared with TRBD2. Germline CDR1 is PRHDT and CDR2 is FYEKMQ (reference sequence). There are 15 residues in the CDR3. The V segment lost 4 bases and the J segment 6 bases; nucleotides outside the gene matches: 3. The CDR3 spells CASSYRLAGGNEQFF. The CDR3 DNA follows: TGTGCCAGCAGCTACAGACTAGCGGGGGGCAATGAGCAGTTCTTC.